Shown below are 30 T cell receptor beta chains from a single sample sequenced in a study of cytomegalovirus exposure and HLA in healthy donors. Researchers ran the PCR with 60 Vbeta and 13 Jbeta primers. TCRdb's table, derived via immunoSEQ multiplex PCR, lists solely in-frame clones and lacks some. This repertoire shows roughly 130,000 clones, around three quarters found once; its top ten account for 1%. The specimen was PBMCs. These TCRs come from a man aged 35 to 55 in good health and CMV-seronegative.

The CDR3 here is CASSALRETQYF. CDR3 DNA: TGTGCCAGCAGTGCACTACGGGAGACCCAGTACTTC. This chain uses TRBV6-1 with TRBJ2-5; D gene ambiguous. Germline loops: CDR1 MNHNS, CDR2 SASEGT. Trimming removed 4 bases at V and 5 bases at J, with 8 bases between. This CDR3 region has 12 residues.

V and J are TRBV25-1 and TRBJ2-2, with D maybe TRBD2 (6 bases). This CDR3 spans 14 amino acids. Trimming took 7 bases from V and 5 from J, leaving 14 bases between them. Germline V CDR1 and CDR2: MGHDK, SYGVNS. The CDR3 region has the DNA TGTGCCAGCACAAGAGCCGGAGGGACCGGGGAGCTGTTTTTT. This gives the protein CASTRAGGTGELFF.

The chain links TRBV28 to TRBJ2-4; TRBD1 matches 9 bases. V dropped 4 bases and J dropped 10; count of bases not matched to a gene: 11. This CDR3 is 15 amino acids long. Germline V lookup: CDR1 MDHEN, CDR2 SYDVKM. CDR3 sequence reads: CASSSLTGGSPIQYF. CDR3 DNA: TGTGCCAGCAGTTCCCTGACAGGGGGTTCTCCTATTCAGTACTTC.

The chain uses TRBV18 and TRBJ2-5; 8 nucleotides align to TRBD2. Looked up from germline, CDR1 is KGHSH and CDR2 is LQKENI. After removal of 0 bases from V and 3 bases from J, the junction contained 3 bases not matched to a gene. This CDR3 contains 15 residues. The CDR3 nucleotides read TGTGCCAGCTCACCACCGGGGACTAGGGAAGAGACCCAGTACTTC. This codes for CASSPPGTREETQYF.

The V gene is TRBV2, the J gene TRBJ2-1; D gene unclear. V was trimmed by 3 bases and J by 9 bases, leaving 9 bases between them. Germline loops: CDR1 SNHLY, CDR2 FYNNEI. There are 12 residues in the CDR3. The CDR3 nucleotides are TGTGCCAGCAGTGAGGTACGAGGTGAGCAGTTCTTC. It yields the protein CASSEVRGEQFF.

This chain uses TRBV6-4 with TRBJ2-3; 14 bases fit TRBD2. From germline, CDR1 is MRHNA and CDR2 SNTAGT. After removal of 0 bases from V and 7 bases from J, the junction contained 3 bases not matched to a gene. CDR3 length: 16 amino acids. The CDR3 DNA reads as TGTGCCAGCAGTGACTCGGGGACTAGCGGGAGTTATACGCAGTATTTT. It yields the protein CASSDSGTSGSYTQYF.

This chain uses TRBV5-1 with TRBJ2-3, with 9 positions matching TRBD1. The CDR3 contains 15 residues. V shed 5 bases and J 6 bases; nucleotides not matched to a gene: 10. Germline V gene data show CDR1 as SGHRS and CDR2 as YFSETQ. CDR3 amino acids: CASSSGQGMSDTQYF. The CDR3 DNA reads as TGCGCCAGCAGTTCGGGACAGGGTATGTCCGATACGCAGTATTTT.

This clone was counted a few times. The V and J genes are TRBV19 and TRBJ2-3; D is perhaps TRBD2 (6 bases). V dropped 5 bases and J dropped 8 bases, with 20 bases sitting between them. There are 15 residues in the CDR3. Germline V gene lookup returns CDR1 LNHDA and CDR2 SQIVND (reference sequence). This CDR3 is CASSARGGAAGTQYF. Written as DNA, the CDR3 is TGTGCCAGTAGTGCCCGCGGAGGGGCCGCGGGTACGCAGTATTTT.

J is TRBJ2-3 and V is TRBV11-2; 9 nucleotides align to TRBD2. This CDR3 region has 15 residues. Germline V lookup: CDR1 SGHAT, CDR2 FQNNGV. The trim removed 6 bases at V and 3 bases at J, leaving 7 bases unmatched. CDR3 sequence: CASRLSGGATDTQYF. The CDR3 DNA reads as TGTGCCAGCAGGCTTAGCGGGGGAGCTACAGATACGCAGTATTTT.

This rearrangement joins TRBV5-4 to TRBJ2-3, with D unclear. Trimming stripped 1 base from V and 8 bases from J, with 11 bases between. This CDR3 spans 13 amino acids. Germline lookup yields CDR1 SGHNT and CDR2 YYREEE (reference sequence). CDR3 nucleotides: TGTGCCAGCAGCTTGATGGGCGCAGTTACGCAGTATTTT. Residues: CASSLMGAVTQYF.

The chain links TRBV10-1 to TRBJ2-7, with 8 bases aligning to TRBD1. Germline-derived CDR1 and CDR2 are WNHNN and SYGVQD (reference sequence). V was clipped by 5 bases and J by 2 bases; unmatched bases: 5. This CDR3 is 14 amino acids long. In DNA, the CDR3 is TGCGCCAGCAGTCCGGGACAGGCTCCCTACGAGCAGTACTTC. The encoded protein is CASSPGQAPYEQYF.

The DNA of the CDR3 is TGTGCCAGCAACATACAGGGGGCGCTTGGACAGCCCCAGCATTTT. Its translation is CASNIQGALGQPQHF. The V and J genes are TRBV5-8 and TRBJ1-5; 9 nucleotides match TRBD1. The CDR3 extends over 15 amino acids. Germline V gives CDR1 SGHTS, CDR2 YDEGEE. The V segment lost 6 bases and the J segment 7 bases; nucleotides outside the gene matches: 11. The full variable domain, completed using reference TRBV5-8 and TRBJ1-5, is EAGVTQSPTHLIKTRGQQATLRCSPISGHTSVYWYQQALGLGLQFLLWYDEGEERNRGNFPPRFSGRQFPNYSSELNVNALELEDSALYLCASNIQGALGQPQHFGDGTRLSIL.

This clone has only a few counts. J is TRBJ2-1 and V is TRBV25-1; 7 positions match TRBD1. The CDR3 has 15 residues. Per germline, CDR1 MGHDK and CDR2 SYGVNS. Trimming at V came to 3 bases and at J to 4 bases, leaving 6 bases not matched to a gene. The CDR3: CASSDPGQSYNEQFF. The DNA of the CDR3 is TGTGCCAGCAGTGACCCGGGACAGAGTTACAATGAGCAGTTCTTC.

V gene TRBV27 combines with J gene TRBJ2-6; D remains unclear. Trimming stripped 4 bases from V and 0 bases from J, with 7 bases between. Germline V gives CDR1 MNHEY, CDR2 SMNVEV (reference sequence). The CDR3 extends over 15 amino acids. CDR3 bases: TGTGCCAGCAGTTCCCCGAGCTCTGGGGCCAACGTCCTGACTTTC. It codes for CASSSPSSGANVLTF.

The chain joins TRBV29-1 to TRBJ2-3; 7 positions match TRBD2. The CDR3 is 14 amino acids. V was clipped by 3 bases and J by 5 bases; unmatched bases: 8. Germline V gene sequence: CDR1 SQVTM, CDR2 ANQGSEA. CDR3 in DNA: TGCAGCGTTGATGGCCTAGCGGACTTAGATACGCAGTATTTT. Translation gives CSVDGLADLDTQYF.

Comments on this clone: Distinct nucleotide sequences in the sample also encode this CDR3. V usage is TRBV30 and J usage is TRBJ1-5; D is possibly TRBD1 (6 bases). This CDR3 has 13 amino acids. Trimming stripped 3 bases from V and 2 bases from J, with 8 bases between. Germline CDR1 reads GTSNPN; CDR2 reads SVGIG (reference sequence). The chain's CDR3 is CAWRGGGNQPQHF. CDR3 nucleotides: TGTGCCTGGAGAGGGGGGGGCAATCAGCCCCAGCATTTT.

The J gene is TRBJ1-1, the V gene TRBV7-9, with D tentatively TRBD1 (6 bases). This CDR3 spans 15 amino acids. V dropped 4 bases and J dropped 4 bases, with 16 bases sitting between them. In germline, CDR1 is SEHNR, CDR2 FQNEAQ (reference sequence). CDR3 protein: CASSWITGYGTEAFF. In nucleotides, the CDR3 is TGTGCCAGCAGCTGGATTACAGGGTACGGCACTGAAGCTTTCTTT. The full variable domain, completed using reference TRBV7-9 and TRBJ1-1, is DTGVSQNPRHKITKRGQNVTFRCDPISEHNRLYWYRQTLGQGPEFLTYFQNEAQLEKSRLLSDRFSAERPKGSFSTLEIQRTEQGDSAMYLCASSWITGYGTEAFFGQGTRLTVV.

This chain uses TRBV7-3 with TRBJ2-7; D gene ambiguous. CDR1 SGHTA and CDR2 FQGTGA come from the germline V gene. The CDR3 loop spans 12 amino acids. Deletions cut 1 base from V and 3 bases from J, with 4 bases between. The CDR3 nucleotides read TGTGCCAGCAGCTTAAGCGGCTACGAGCAGTACTTC. Protein: CASSLSGYEQYF.

The chain joins TRBV5-1 to TRBJ2-3; D is undetermined. The CDR3 runs 13 residues. V was pared by 3 bases and J by 2 bases, with 7 bases between. The V gene's germline CDR1 is SGHRS and CDR2 YFSETQ. CDR3 nucleotides: TGCGCCAGCAGCTCCTTTTCCACAGATACGCAGTATTTT. Translation gives CASSSFSTDTQYF.

The chain employs TRBV7-9 and TRBJ2-7; 10 nucleotides line up with TRBD1. CDR3 length equals 14 residues. The V gene end was trimmed by 5 bases and the J gene end by 7 bases; junction bases not matched to a gene: 8. Germline V lookup: CDR1 SEHNR, CDR2 FQNEAQ (reference sequence). This chain's CDR3 is CASSRQGAVGEQYF. DNA for the CDR3: TGTGCCAGCAGCCGACAGGGGGCGGTCGGGGAGCAGTACTTC.

This CDR3 reads CASSRGYEQYF. The DNA of the CDR3 is TGTGCCAGCAGTAGGGGCTACGAGCAGTACTTC. This rearrangement joins TRBV6-1 to TRBJ2-7; D is perhaps TRBD1 (5 bases). The CDR3 is made up of 11 amino acids. CDR1 is MNHNS, CDR2 SASEGT, per germline. V shed 5 bases and J shed 3 bases, with 5 bases lying between them.

This chain links TRBV29-1 with TRBJ1-1; perhaps TRBD1 as D (5 bases). This CDR3 has 13 amino acids. V was pared by 3 bases and J by 8 bases, with 16 bases between. CDR1 SQVTM and CDR2 ANQGSEA come from the germline V gene. The CDR3 reads CSVEGAGGEEAFF. The CDR3 region has the DNA TGCAGCGTTGAGGGCGCCGGAGGGGAGGAAGCTTTCTTT.

V usage is TRBV2 and J usage is TRBJ1-4, with 7 bases identical to TRBD1. V gave up 7 bases and J gave up 3 bases; unmatched junction bases: 8. Germline loops: CDR1 SNHLY, CDR2 FYNNEI. The CDR3 length is 15 residues. The CDR3 DNA reads TGTGCCAGCACAGAATCTGGACAGGCTAATGAAAAACTGTTTTTT. This sequence encodes CASTESGQANEKLFF.

This clone was observed a few times. V and J are TRBV29-1 and TRBJ2-7; possibly TRBD2 for D (6 bases). The germline V gene encodes CDR1 SQVTM and CDR2 ANQGSEA. Between the trimmed V and J ends, which lost 7 bases and 1 base, there was a span of 11 bases. The CDR3 totals 12 residues. CDR3 in DNA: TGCAGCGGCGGGGACCCATCCTACGAGCAGTACTTC. Its translation is CSGGDPSYEQYF.

V gene TRBV5-1 combines with J gene TRBJ2-7; 8 nucleotides agree with TRBD1. Germline loops: CDR1 SGHRS, CDR2 YFSETQ. The CDR3 is 12 amino acids. Losses at the gene ends were 6 bases for V and 5 bases for J; bases not matched to a gene: 4. CDR3: CASTQQGDEQYF. CDR3 nucleotides: TGCGCCAGCACCCAACAGGGGGACGAGCAGTACTTC.

This clone has just one count. Other DNA sequences of this sample code for an identical CDR3. The chain joins TRBV6-1 to TRBJ1-4, with TRBD1 as a possible D gene (5 bases). There are 14 residues in the CDR3. In germline, CDR1 is MNHNS, CDR2 SASEGT. Trimming left V 5 bases short and J 2 bases short, with 9 bases between. For the CDR3, the DNA is TGTGCCAGCAGTACCGGGGGTACTAATGAAAAACTGTTTTTT. This gives the protein CASSTGGTNEKLFF.

The rearrangement joins TRBV15 to TRBJ2-1, with 8 bases identical to TRBD2. V lost 3 bases and J lost 0; bases outside the gene matches: 4. Germline V gene lookup returns CDR1 LNHNV and CDR2 YYDKDF (reference sequence). The CDR3 is made up of 16 amino acids. This chain's CDR3 is CATSSLSGSSYNEQFF. CDR3 bases: TGTGCCACCAGCAGCCTGAGCGGGAGCTCCTACAATGAGCAGTTCTTC.

The rearrangement links TRBV5-4 to TRBJ2-7; the match to TRBD2 covers 10 bases. V shed 4 bases and J 5 bases; nucleotides not matched to a gene: 12. Germline assignment: CDR1 SGHNT and CDR2 YYREEE (reference sequence). This CDR3 has 16 residues. In nucleotides, the CDR3 is TGTGCCAGCAGCCCCTGGGTGAGCGGGAGGGGCCACGAGCAGTACTTC. Protein: CASSPWVSGRGHEQYF.

The chain uses TRBV7-9 and TRBJ2-7, with D hard to call. Trimming shortened V by 0 bases and J by 3 bases, and 6 bases separated the two germline ends. The CDR3 runs to 13 residues. CDR1 and CDR2 from the germline V gene are SEHNR and FQNEAQ (reference sequence). In DNA, the CDR3 is TGTGCCAGCAGCTTAGCGTTAGACTACGAGCAGTACTTC. Translation gives CASSLALDYEQYF.

The genes are TRBV5-1 and TRBJ2-7, with TRBD2 as a possible D gene (7 bases). Trimming stripped 4 bases from V and 5 bases from J, with 13 bases between. The CDR3 runs to 13 residues. Germline CDR1 and CDR2: SGHRS and YFSETQ. The CDR3 here is CASSRGGENEQYF. In nucleotides, the CDR3 is TGCGCCAGCAGCAGGGGGGGGGAGAACGAGCAGTACTTC.